These 24 T cell receptor beta chains came from one sample sequenced in a study of Ad26.COV2.S vaccination and SARS-CoV-2 variants. Assay: immunoSEQ multiplex PCR; the TCRdb copy retains only in-frame clones and omits some. The data contain around 420,000 clones, 88% of them seen just once; the ten biggest clones take up 3.6%. As to treatment: some 20 received Ad26.COV2.S at low or high dose, single or two shots; roughly five received placebo; per-sample allocation not given. All samples were drawn on day 63, counting from the first vaccine or placebo injection. The starting material was peripheral blood, obtained in a trial of Ad26.COV2.S vaccine versus placebo. The receptors here all came from a person between 18 and 59 years old who received the Ad26.COV2.S COVID-19 vaccine or a placebo.

The chain uses TRBV7-2 and TRBJ1-2, with no clear D. V was trimmed by 4 bases and J by 0 bases, leaving 3 bases between them. The CDR3 loop spans 12 amino acids. CDR1 is SGHTA, CDR2 FQGNSA, per germline. In nucleotides, the CDR3 is TGTGCCAGCAGCTACACTAACTATGGCTACACCTTC. The encoded protein is CASSYTNYGYTF.

The V call is TRBV6-5, the J call TRBJ1-2; 7 nucleotides align to TRBD1. There are 15 residues in the CDR3. Unmatched junction bases numbered 11, after V lost 6 bases and J lost 4 bases. CDR1 is MNHEY and CDR2 is SVGAGI in the germline V gene. CDR3 sequence (DNA): TGTGCCAGCAGCTCCGGGACAGCGGAAGGCTATGGCTACACCTTC. It translates to CASSSGTAEGYGYTF.

As DNA, the CDR3 is TGTGCCATCAGTGAGGTGTCCAGCGACTCTGGGGCCAACGTCCTGACTTTC. Residues: CAISEVSSDSGANVLTF. V and J are TRBV10-3 and TRBJ2-6; D not certain. Trimming removed 2 bases from V and 0 bases from J, with 11 bases in between. This CDR3 is built from 17 residues. Germline V lookup: CDR1 ENHRY, CDR2 SYGVKD.

The V gene is TRBV2, the J gene TRBJ2-7; the match to TRBD1 covers 7 bases. V lost 8 bases, J lost 9 bases, and 13 bases stayed unmatched. CDR3 size: 13 residues. Per the germline V gene, CDR1 is SNHLY and CDR2 is FYNNEI. The CDR3 here is CASSDRATLGQYF. DNA for the CDR3: TGTGCCAGCTCCGACAGGGCCACCCTCGGGCAGTACTTC.

This clone was picked up a small number of times. The chain uses TRBV6-2 or TRBV6-3 and TRBJ1-1; perhaps TRBD1 as D (6 bases). With 0 bases removed from V and 7 bases from J, the gap between germline ends came to 12 bases. In germline, CDR1 is MNHEY, CDR2 SVGEGT. The CDR3 sequence is 14 residues long. The CDR3 spells CASSYSRQGYEAFF. CDR3 coding DNA: TGTGCCAGCAGTTACTCGAGGCAGGGGTATGAAGCTTTCTTT.

The rearrangement links TRBV19 to TRBJ1-1; D not certain. This CDR3 comprises 13 residues. Germline V CDR1 and CDR2: LNHDA, SQIVND (reference sequence). The V end was cut by 6 bases, the J end by 0 bases, with 8 bases between. This CDR3 reads CASRNSMNTEAFF. The CDR3 nucleotides are TGTGCCAGTAGGAACAGTATGAACACTGAAGCTTTCTTT. The entire variable domain, with the rest obtained from reference TRBV19 and TRBJ1-1, is as follows: DGGITQSPKYLFRKEGQNVTLSCEQNLNHDAMYWYRQDPGQGLRLIYYSQIVNDFQKGDIAEGYSVSREKKESFPLTVTSAQKNPTAFYLCASRNSMNTEAFFGQGTRLTVV.

In the case of this clone: In the same sample, other DNA sequences code for this CDR3. The chain employs TRBV9 and TRBJ2-5; 10 nucleotides line up with TRBD2. The V gene's germline CDR1 is SGDLS and CDR2 YYNGEE. Trimming removed 3 bases from V and 5 bases from J; junction bases left unmatched: 4. The CDR3 sequence is 14 residues long. CDR3 region: CASSAGLAQETQYF. The CDR3 bases are TGTGCCAGCAGCGCGGGACTAGCGCAGGAGACCCAGTACTTC.

In DNA, the CDR3 is TGTGCCAGCAGTTGGGACAGCGGGGACACCGGGGAGCTGTTTTTT. Translated: CASSWDSGDTGELFF. This sequence joins TRBV28 and TRBJ2-2; the D call may be TRBD1 or TRBD2 (7 bases each). Germline values: CDR1 MDHEN, CDR2 SYDVKM. The CDR3 has 15 residues. Trimming removed 4 bases from V and 3 bases from J, with 12 bases in between. The variable domain in full, completed from reference TRBV28 and TRBJ2-2, reads DVKVTQSSRYLVKRTGEKVFLECVQDMDHENMFWYRQDPGLGLRLIYFSYDVKMKEKGDIPEGYSVSREKKERFSLILESASTNQTSMYLCASSWDSGDTGELFFGEGSRLTVL.

V usage is TRBV19 and J usage is TRBJ2-7, with a weak D call TRBD2 (6 bases). Germline V lookup: CDR1 LNHDA, CDR2 SQIVND (reference sequence). The V end was cut by 5 bases, the J end by 4 bases, with 9 bases between. There are 12 residues in the CDR3. The CDR3 loop is CASSAGLYEQYF. In DNA form, the CDR3 reads TGTGCCAGTAGTGCGGGGCTATACGAGCAGTACTTC.

This chain connects TRBV9 to TRBJ1-1; 9 bases agree with TRBD1. Germline V gives CDR1 SGDLS, CDR2 YYNGEE. The trim removed 5 bases at V and 4 bases at J, leaving 3 bases unmatched. This CDR3 is 13 amino acids long. The CDR3 DNA reads as TGTGCCAGCAGGAAGGGACAGGGCACTGAAGCTTTCTTT. Amino acid sequence: CASRKGQGTEAFF.

The V call is TRBV11-3, the J call TRBJ2-2, with a possible D match to TRBD2 (6 bases). This CDR3 contains 15 residues. CDR1 is SGHNT and CDR2 is YENEEA in the germline V gene. Trimming stripped 1 base from V and 4 bases from J, with 10 bases between. The CDR3 sequence: CASSLGGGSTGELFF. In nucleotides, the CDR3 is TGTGCCAGCAGCTTAGGTGGGGGGAGCACCGGGGAGCTGTTTTTT.

The genes are TRBV9 and TRBJ1-2; D remains ambiguous. CDR1 is SGDLS and CDR2 is YYNGEE in the germline V gene. Between the trimmed V and J ends, which lost 2 bases and 8 bases, there was a span of 22 bases. This CDR3 spans 16 amino acids. CDR3 DNA sequence: TGTGCCAGCAGCGTCCCCCTGAGGACGCTCTTTACGGGCTACACCTTC. It encodes CASSVPLRTLFTGYTF.

The rearrangement uses TRBV13 and TRBJ1-2; D gene ambiguous. This CDR3 is 14 amino acids long. Germline V gives CDR1 PRHDT, CDR2 FYEKMQ (reference sequence). V was shortened by 3 bases and J by 8 bases, with 16 bases between the two germline ends. The CDR3 reads CASSFDGGITGYTF. Written as DNA, the CDR3 is TGTGCCAGCAGCTTCGACGGTGGGATCACCGGCTACACCTTC.

The rearrangement uses TRBV29-1 and TRBJ2-7, with a weak D call TRBD1 (6 bases). The V gene's germline CDR1 is SQVTM and CDR2 ANQGSEA. The CDR3 is 20 residues long. V gave up 4 bases and J gave up 3 bases, with 34 bases separating them. CDR3 loop: CSVVIRVRDGYSEGVYEQYF. CDR3 nucleotide sequence: TGCAGCGTTGTGATCAGGGTTCGGGACGGGTACTCAGAGGGGGTCTACGAGCAGTACTTC.

This sequence joins TRBV4-2 and TRBJ2-7; 10 bases are a match to TRBD1. CDR1 and CDR2 (germline): LGHNA, YNFKEQ. Germline trimming cut 4 bases from V and 5 bases from J; bases unmatched to any gene: 2. CDR3 size: 13 residues. The CDR3 bases are TGTGCCAGCAGCCCGGGGACAGGGGACGAGCAGTACTTC. This gives the protein CASSPGTGDEQYF.

The chain is built from TRBV3-1 (or the pseudogene TRBV3-2) and TRBJ1-3; D not certain. The V end lost 2 bases, the J end lost 4 bases, and 6 bases lay between the germline ends. Germline CDR1 and CDR2: LGHDT and YNNKEL (reference sequence). The CDR3 is 13 residues long. Here the CDR3 reads CASSQWVGNTIYF. For the CDR3, the DNA is TGTGCCAGCAGCCAATGGGTCGGAAACACCATATATTTT.

The rearrangement links TRBV12-3 or TRBV12-4 to TRBJ1-2; 7 bases map to TRBD1. Unmatched junction bases numbered 4, after V lost 5 bases and J lost 4 bases. The CDR3 contains 13 residues. The CDR3 loop reads CASSGTVLYGYTF. The CDR3 DNA is TGTGCCAGCAGTGGGACAGTACTCTATGGCTACACCTTC.

The V call is TRBV30, the J call TRBJ2-3, with 7 bases identical to TRBD1. The V gene end was trimmed by 4 bases and the J gene end by 1 base; junction bases not matched to a gene: 5. Germline V gene data show CDR1 as GTSNPN and CDR2 as SVGIG (reference sequence). The length of the CDR3 is 14 residues. CDR3 residues: CAWMEQGRTDTQYF. The CDR3 DNA reads as TGTGCCTGGATGGAACAGGGGCGCACAGATACGCAGTATTTT.

The J gene is TRBJ2-1, the V gene TRBV6-2 or TRBV6-3; a possible D gene is TRBD2 (7 bases). This CDR3 contains 17 residues. Germline V gene sequence: CDR1 MNHEY, CDR2 SVGEGT. Trimming left V 4 bases short and J 2 bases short, with 18 bases between. DNA for the CDR3: TGTGCCAGCAGTTCCTTCTTCGCGGGGGCGGCCTACAATGAGCAGTTCTTC. Its translation is CASSSFFAGAAYNEQFF.

The rearrangement links TRBV28 to TRBJ1-5; unclear D gene. This CDR3 contains 11 residues. Germline assignment: CDR1 MDHEN and CDR2 SYDVKM. Trimming took off 6 bases at V and 11 bases at J, with 11 bases between the two ends. The CDR3 DNA follows: TGTGCCAGCAGCAGCGCCGCGGCCCAGCATTTT. Amino acid sequence: CASSSAAAQHF.

The chain recombines TRBV11-2 with TRBJ2-1; no clear D gene. Germline-derived CDR1 and CDR2 are SGHAT and FQNNGV. This CDR3 region has 16 residues. V lost 0 bases and J 5 bases, leaving 14 bases between the germline ends. The CDR3 DNA reads TGTGCCAGCAGCTTAGATACGTCTCTTGATAACAATGAGCAGTTCTTC. Protein sequence: CASSLDTSLDNNEQFF.

The rearrangement uses TRBV5-6 and TRBJ2-7, with TRBD1 identical over 7 bases. CDR3 length: 15 amino acids. V was pared by 3 bases and J by 2 bases, with 8 bases of the junction left unmatched. From germline, CDR1 is SGHDT and CDR2 YYEEEE. CDR3 loop: CASSSLDRITYEQYF. The CDR3 coding sequence is TGTGCCAGCAGCTCCCTGGACAGGATCACCTACGAGCAGTACTTC. Based on the CDR3 plus reference TRBV5-6 and TRBJ2-7, the full variable domain is DAGVTQSPTHLIKTRGQQVTLRCSPKSGHDTVSWYQQALGQGPQFIFQYYEEEERQRGNFPDRFSGHQFPNYSSELNVNALLLGDSALYLCASSSLDRITYEQYFGPGTRLTVT.

The chain combines TRBV4-2 with TRBJ2-7, with D tentatively TRBD1 (6 bases). Germline CDR1 reads LGHNA; CDR2 reads YNFKEQ. Trimming left V 0 bases short and J 3 bases short, with 15 bases between. The CDR3 contains 16 residues. The CDR3 here is CASSQDPLGTNYEQYF. The DNA for the CDR3 is TGTGCCAGCAGCCAAGATCCTCTCGGGACAAACTACGAGCAGTACTTC.

V is TRBV9 and J is TRBJ2-3, with D tentatively TRBD1 (6 bases). CDR1 and CDR2 from the germline V gene are SGDLS and YYNGEE. The CDR3 has 17 amino acids. Trimming removed 4 bases at V and 3 bases at J, with 21 bases between. CDR3 protein: CASSSIGGGGSTDTQYF. Written as DNA, the CDR3 is TGTGCCAGCAGCTCCATAGGTGGGGGCGGTTCGACAGATACGCAGTATTTT.